The present T cell receptor (beta chain) was sequenced within a study of beta chain features in type 1 diabetes. Whole-study context: All samples combined gave over 100 million sorted cells for examination. Findings of the study overall: Shorter TCRB CDR3s, moderately but significantly so, marked every one of the four CD4+ subsets in Type 1 diabetes patients. A greater similarity of naive, central memory and Treg TCRB repertoires was seen among patients than among healthy donors.

Germline values: CDR1 LGHNA, CDR2 YSLEER. Deletions cut 3 bases from V and 6 bases from J, with 11 bases between. CDR3 length equals 13 residues. Worth noting for this clone: What it binds is unknown.

Sequenced material consisted of expressed TCRB transcripts (all of the isolated RNA was reverse transcribed). The protocol was immunoSEQ multiplex PCR, while the TCRdb copy is restricted to in-frame clones and leaves out a portion. The sample carries about 620,000 clones, about 16% recorded once. Cells sorted by CD45RO/CCR7/CD25/CD127/CD95/CD27 comprised CD4+ naive, central memory, regulatory and stem cell-like memory cells. The sequencing input was naive CD4+ T cells from blood. This receptor was obtained from a man younger than 35 in good health. The rearrangement joins TRBV4-3 to TRBJ1-2; D not resolved. The CDR3 protein is CASSHLRENGYTF. The CDR3, as DNA: TGCGCCAGCAGCCACTTAAGGGAGAATGGCTACACCTTC.